This T cell receptor beta chain was identified in a study of cytomegalovirus exposure and HLA in healthy donors. The CDR3 spans 16 residues. Germline V gene data show CDR1 as SGHAT and CDR2 as FQDESV (reference sequence). The V and J ends lost 5 bases and 6 bases, in that order; junction bases with no gene match: 12. The PCR contained 60 Vbeta and 13 Jbeta primers. The table came from immunoSEQ multiplex PCR; TCRdb's copy has only in-frame clones and leaves some out. Of over 150,000 clones in the sample, around four fifths were seen once. The rearrangement joins TRBV11-1 to TRBJ2-3; 9 bases line up with TRBD2. The TCR comes from a woman in her forties or fifties in good health and CMV-seropositive. Sequenced input: PBMCs. The chain's CDR3 is CASSPQLLAGLDTQYF. The CDR3 DNA reads TGTGCCAGCAGCCCCCAGCTTCTAGCGGGGCTCGATACGCAGTATTTT.